This T cell receptor beta chain came from a study of shared clonotypes between healthy human individuals. Study summary: With ages of 18 to 49, the donors were a couple of women and three men.

Produced via immunoSEQ multiplex PCR; TCRdb's table is partial and in-frame only. Of approximately 1.4 million clones listed, about 98% are singletons. Each donor was a Caucasian adult residing in Nashville, Tennessee. V dropped 0 bases and J dropped 4; count of bases not matched to a gene: 7. The germline V gene encodes CDR1 SGHDN and CDR2 FVKESK. The CDR3 loop spans 17 amino acids. The chain has TRBV14 and TRBJ2-2, with 8 bases matching TRBD2. The sample taken for sequencing was naive CD4+ T cells sorted from blood. Stated subset: CD45RA+ positively selected. The receptor comes from a man aged 30-40 years in good health. The CDR3 sequence: CASSQDGTSYGTGELFF. The CDR3 DNA follows: TGTGCCAGCAGCCAAGACGGGACTAGTTATGGCACCGGGGAGCTGTTTTTT.